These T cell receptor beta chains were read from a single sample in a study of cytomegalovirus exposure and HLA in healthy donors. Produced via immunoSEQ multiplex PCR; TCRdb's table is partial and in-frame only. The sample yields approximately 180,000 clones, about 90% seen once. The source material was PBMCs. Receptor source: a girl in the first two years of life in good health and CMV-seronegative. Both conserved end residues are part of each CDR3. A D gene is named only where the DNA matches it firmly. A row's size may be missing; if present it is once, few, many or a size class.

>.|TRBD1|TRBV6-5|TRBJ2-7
CASSYSGQGSYEQYF
TGTGCCAGCAGTTACTCCGGACAGGGCTCCTACGAGCAGTACTTC
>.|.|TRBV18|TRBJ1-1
CASSPSGVRTEAFF
TGTGCCAGCTCACCCTCGGGGGTGAGAACTGAAGCTTTCTTT
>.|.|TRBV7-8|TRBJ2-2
CASSLVGGLPTRELFF
TGTGCCAGCAGCTTAGTGGGCGGACTACCGACCCGGGAGCTGTTTTTT
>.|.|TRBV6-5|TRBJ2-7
CASSYDSQHSYEQYF
TGTGCCAGCAGTTACGATAGCCAGCACTCCTACGAGCAGTACTTC
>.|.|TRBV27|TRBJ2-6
CASRGGGRNSGANVLTF
TGTGCCAGCAGGGGGGGTGGACGTAACTCTGGGGCCAACGTCCTGACTTTC
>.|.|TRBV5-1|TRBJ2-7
CASSLVTGSYEQYF
TGCGCCAGCAGCTTGGTAACAGGGTCCTACGAGCAGTACTTC
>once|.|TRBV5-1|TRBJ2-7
CASSSAQTYEQYF
TGCGCCAGCAGCTCGGCCCAGACTTACGAGCAGTACTTC
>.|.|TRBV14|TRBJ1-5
CASSPGSGFRPQHF
TGTGCCAGCAGCCCTGGCAGCGGGTTTAGGCCCCAGCATTTT
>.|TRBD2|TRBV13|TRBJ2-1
CASRISGGNNEQFF
TGTGCCAGCAGGATTAGCGGGGGGAATAATGAGCAGTTCTTC
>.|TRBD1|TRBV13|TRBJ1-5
CASSLGQGGNQPQHF
TGTGCCAGCAGCTTAGGACAGGGGGGCAATCAGCCCCAGCATTTT
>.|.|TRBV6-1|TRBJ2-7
CASRARDFGYEQYF
TGTGCCAGCAGGGCACGGGATTTTGGGTACGAGCAGTACTTC
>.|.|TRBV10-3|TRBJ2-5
CAISESNSRQETQYF
TGTGCCATCAGTGAGTCGAATAGCAGACAAGAGACCCAGTACTTC
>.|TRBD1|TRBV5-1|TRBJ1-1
CASSLAVGGRGMNTEAFF
TGCGCCAGCAGCTTGGCCGTAGGGGGCCGGGGGATGAACACTGAAGCTTTCTTT
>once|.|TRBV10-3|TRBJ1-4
CAVQGNEKLFF
TGTGCCGTCCAGGGAAATGAAAAACTGTTTTTT
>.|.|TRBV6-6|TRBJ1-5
CASSYIASNQPQHF
TGTGCCAGCAGTTACATTGCGAGCAATCAGCCCCAGCATTTT
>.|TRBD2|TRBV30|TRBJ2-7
CAWSIASGRAYEQYF
TGTGCCTGGAGTATAGCTAGCGGGAGGGCCTACGAGCAGTACTTC
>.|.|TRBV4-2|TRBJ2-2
CASSQEVLAKAGELFF
TGTGCCAGCAGCCAAGAGGTCCTAGCTAAAGCCGGGGAGCTGTTTTTT
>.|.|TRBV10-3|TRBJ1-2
CAISESLGAPTFNYGYTF
TGTGCCATCAGTGAGTCGCTGGGGGCCCCAACCTTTAACTATGGCTACACCTTC
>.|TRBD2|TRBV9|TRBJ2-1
CASSVARSKPGLAGPNEQFF
TGTGCCAGCAGCGTAGCTCGATCCAAACCAGGACTAGCGGGACCTAATGAGCAGTTCTTC
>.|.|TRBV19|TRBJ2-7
CASSFSSSYEQYF
TGTGCCAGTAGTTTTTCGTCGTCCTACGAGCAGTACTTC
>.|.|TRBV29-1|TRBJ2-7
CSVGGRLSDEQYF
TGCAGCGTTGGGGGCAGACTGTCCGACGAGCAGTACTTC
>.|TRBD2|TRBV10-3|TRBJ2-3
CAISAGLAGGFTDTQYF
TGTGCCATCAGTGCGGGACTAGCGGGGGGGTTCACAGATACGCAGTATTTT
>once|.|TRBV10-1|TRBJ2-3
CARIYRDLQYF
TGCGCCAGAATTTACCGGGACTTGCAGTATTTT